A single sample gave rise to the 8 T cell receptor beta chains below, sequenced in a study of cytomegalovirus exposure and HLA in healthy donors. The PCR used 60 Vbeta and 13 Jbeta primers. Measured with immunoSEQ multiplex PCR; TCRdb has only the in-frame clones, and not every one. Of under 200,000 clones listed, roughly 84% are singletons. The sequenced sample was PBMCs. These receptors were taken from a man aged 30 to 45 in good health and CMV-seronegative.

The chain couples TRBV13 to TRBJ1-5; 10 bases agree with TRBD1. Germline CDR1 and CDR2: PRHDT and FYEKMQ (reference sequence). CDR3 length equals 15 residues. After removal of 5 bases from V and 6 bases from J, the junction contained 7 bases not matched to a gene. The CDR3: CASSQGQGQTQPQHF. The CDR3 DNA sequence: TGTGCCAGCAGCCAGGGACAGGGGCAGACTCAGCCCCAGCATTTT.

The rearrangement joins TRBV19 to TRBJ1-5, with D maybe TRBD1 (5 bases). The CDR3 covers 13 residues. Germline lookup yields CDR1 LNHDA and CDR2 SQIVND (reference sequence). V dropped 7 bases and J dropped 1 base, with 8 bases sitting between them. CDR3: CASNQGSNQPQHF. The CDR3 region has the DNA TGTGCCAGTAATCAGGGAAGCAATCAGCCCCAGCATTTT. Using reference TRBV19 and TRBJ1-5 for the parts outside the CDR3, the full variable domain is DGGITQSPKYLFRKEGQNVTLSCEQNLNHDAMYWYRQDPGQGLRLIYYSQIVNDFQKGDIAEGYSVSREKKESFPLTVTSAQKNPTAFYLCASNQGSNQPQHFGDGTRLSIL.

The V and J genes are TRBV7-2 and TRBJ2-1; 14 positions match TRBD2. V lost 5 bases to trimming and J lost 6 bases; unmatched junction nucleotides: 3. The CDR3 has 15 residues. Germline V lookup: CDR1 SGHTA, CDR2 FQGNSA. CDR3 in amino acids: CASSKGLAGVNEQFF. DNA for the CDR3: TGTGCCAGCAGCAAGGGACTAGCGGGAGTCAATGAGCAGTTCTTC.

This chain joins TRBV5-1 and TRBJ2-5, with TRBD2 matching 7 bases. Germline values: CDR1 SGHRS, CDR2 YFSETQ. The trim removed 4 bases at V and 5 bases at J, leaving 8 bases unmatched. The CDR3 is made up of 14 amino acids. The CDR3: CASSPAGVGETQYF. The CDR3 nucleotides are TGCGCCAGCAGCCCGGCGGGGGTTGGGGAGACCCAGTACTTC.

The CDR3: CASSFPTGTSGDSSYEQYF. The CDR3 DNA reads as TGTGCCAGCAGTTTTCCGACGGGGACTAGCGGGGACAGCTCCTACGAGCAGTACTTC. The chain is built from TRBV28 and TRBJ2-7; 13 nucleotides line up with TRBD2. The V segment lost 3 bases and the J segment 0 bases; nucleotides outside the gene matches: 11. The CDR3 loop spans 19 amino acids. The V gene's germline CDR1 is MDHEN and CDR2 SYDVKM.

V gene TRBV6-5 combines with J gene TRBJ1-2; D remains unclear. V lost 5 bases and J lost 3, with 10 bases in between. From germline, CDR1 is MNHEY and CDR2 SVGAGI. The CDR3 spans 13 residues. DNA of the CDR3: TGTGCCAGCAGTGAACTCCCGTACTATGGCTACACCTTC. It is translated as CASSELPYYGYTF.

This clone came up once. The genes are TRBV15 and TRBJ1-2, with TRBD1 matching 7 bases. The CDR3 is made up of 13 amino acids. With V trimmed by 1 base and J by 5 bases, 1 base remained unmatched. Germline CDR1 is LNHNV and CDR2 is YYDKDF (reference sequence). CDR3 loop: CATSRAGGYGYTF. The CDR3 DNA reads TGTGCCACCAGCAGAGCAGGGGGGTATGGCTACACCTTC. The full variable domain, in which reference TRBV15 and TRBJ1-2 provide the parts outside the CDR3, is DAMVIQNPRYQVTQFGKPVTLSCSQTLNHNVMYWYQQKSSQAPKLLFHYYDKDFNNEADTPDNFQSRRPNTSFCFLDIRSPGLGDTAMYLCATSRAGGYGYTFGSGTRLTVV.

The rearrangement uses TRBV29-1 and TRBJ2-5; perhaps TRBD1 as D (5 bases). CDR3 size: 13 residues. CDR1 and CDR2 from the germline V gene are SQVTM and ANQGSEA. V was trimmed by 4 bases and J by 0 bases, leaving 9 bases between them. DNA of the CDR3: TGCAGCGTTGGACAGACGTACCAAGAGACCCAGTACTTC. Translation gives CSVGQTYQETQYF. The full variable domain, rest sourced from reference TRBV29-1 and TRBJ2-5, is SAVISQKPSRDICQRGTSLTIQCQVDSQVTMMFWYRQQPGQSLTLIATANQGSEATYESGFVIDKFPISRPNLTFSTLTVSNMSPEDSSIYLCSVGQTYQETQYFGPGTRLLVL.